Presented here are 17 T cell receptor beta chains from one specimen sequenced in a study of CD4 T cells in relation to SARS-CoV-2 and coronaviruses. Some clones are missing from TCRdb's copy, which holds only in-frame ones; the method was immunoSEQ multiplex PCR. In the table there are some 16,000 clones, about 77% of which are singletons. Unexposed donor CD4+ T cells date from about 2011-2018, before the COVID-19 pandemic. CD4+ T cells were isolated from the cells after 10 days of culture. These receptors' targets are unknown. Input material: CD4+ T cells from PBMCs, cultured in vitro. These receptors came from a human donor in good health.

V gene TRBV4-2 combines with J gene TRBJ2-1, with TRBD2 matching over 8 bases. V trimming: 0 bases; J trimming: 0 bases; junction bases outside the gene matches: 4. The CDR3 extends over 17 amino acids. CDR1 is LGHNA and CDR2 is YNFKEQ in the germline V gene. The CDR3 bases are TGTGCCAGCAGCCAAGAGGGTACTAGCGGCTCCTACAATGAGCAGTTCTTC. Its translation: CASSQEGTSGSYNEQFF.

This clone was seen a few times. This chain joins TRBV6-7 and TRBJ1-2; D is uncertain. TRBV6-7 counts as an open reading frame of uncertain function. The CDR3 sequence is 13 residues long. Trimming removed 0 bases at V and 6 bases at J, with 8 bases between. This chain's CDR3 is CASSYSEGDGYTF. The CDR3 bases are TGTGCCAGCAGTTACTCGGAGGGAGATGGCTACACCTTC.

This clone is large (0.1 to 1%) within its sample. V gene TRBV3-1 (or the pseudogene TRBV3-2) combines with J gene TRBJ1-3, with D hard to call. This CDR3 contains 19 residues. V lost 1 base to trimming and J lost 0 bases, with 19 bases between them. Germline CDR1 reads LGHDT; CDR2 reads YNNKEL (reference sequence). The CDR3 bases are TGTGCCAGCAGCCAAGTAGACACGGTGGCCTCCAACTCTGGAAACACCATATATTTT. Its protein product is CASSQVDTVASNSGNTIYF.

The rearrangement uses TRBV2 and TRBJ1-5; weak D call: TRBD1 (6 bases). The germline V gene has CDR1 SNHLY and CDR2 FYNNEI. Trimming pared 4 bases from V and 0 bases from J, leaving 10 bases between. This CDR3 spans 15 amino acids. For the CDR3, the DNA is TGTGCCAGCAGTGCTACAGGGAATAGCAATCAGCCCCAGCATTTT. This codes for CASSATGNSNQPQHF.

The gene calls are TRBV7-3 and TRBJ2-1; 8 bases are a match to TRBD2. The ends lost 5 bases at V and 1 base at J; junction bases unmatched: 4. The CDR3 runs 15 residues. CDR1 is SGHTA, CDR2 FQGTGA, per germline. This CDR3 reads CASSQTSASYNEQFF. CDR3 sequence (DNA): TGTGCCAGCAGCCAGACTAGCGCATCCTACAATGAGCAGTTCTTC.

Here the CDR3 reads CASSTPGPNYLRNTIYF. The CDR3 region has the DNA TGTGCCAGTAGTACTCCGGGACCGAATTATTTGAGAAACACCATATATTTT. The genes are TRBV19 and TRBJ1-3; D is possibly TRBD1 (5 bases). Germline V CDR1 and CDR2: LNHDA, SQIVND (reference sequence). The CDR3 spans 17 residues. V dropped 4 bases and J dropped 5 bases, with 21 bases sitting between them.

The chain combines TRBV6-2 or TRBV6-3 with TRBJ2-1; D unclear. This CDR3 contains 13 residues. Trimming took 0 bases from V and 12 from J, leaving 12 bases between them. The germline V gene has CDR1 MNHEY and CDR2 SVGEGT. DNA for the CDR3: TGTGCCAGCAGTTACTCTGCGGAGCCTGTGCAGTTCTTC. Translating gives CASSYSAEPVQFF.

The chain carries TRBV19 and TRBJ2-2, with TRBD1 matching over 8 bases. Germline trimming cut 5 bases from V and 5 bases from J; bases unmatched to any gene: 10. Looked up from germline, CDR1 is LNHDA and CDR2 is SQIVND (reference sequence). The CDR3 length is 16 residues. The DNA of the CDR3 is TGTGCCAGTAGTTTATCCCAGGGGGCAGGGACCGGGGAGCTGTTTTTT. Protein product: CASSLSQGAGTGELFF.

The chain uses TRBV5-1 and TRBJ1-6; D not resolved. Germline V gene lookup returns CDR1 SGHRS and CDR2 YFSETQ. CDR3 length: 13 amino acids. V gave up 0 bases and J gave up 7 bases, with 5 bases separating them. The CDR3 loop reads CASSLGMNSPLHF. CDR3 nucleotide sequence: TGCGCCAGCAGCTTGGGGATGAATTCACCCCTCCACTTT.

The chain has TRBV18 and TRBJ1-1; D may be TRBD1 (5 bases). V shed 1 base and J shed 0 bases, with 9 bases lying between them. Looked up from germline, CDR1 is KGHSH and CDR2 is LQKENI. CDR3 size: 15 residues. In nucleotides, the CDR3 is TGTGCCAGCTCACCACAGGAAGGGGTGAACACTGAAGCTTTCTTT. Translated, it gives CASSPQEGVNTEAFF.

The V gene is TRBV19, the J gene TRBJ2-7; TRBD1 aligns across 7 bases. This CDR3 region has 14 residues. Germline V gene sequence: CDR1 LNHDA, CDR2 SQIVND (reference sequence). Losses at the gene ends were 3 bases for V and 2 bases for J; bases not matched to a gene: 4. Written as DNA, the CDR3 is TGTGCCAGTAGTATCAGGCAGGGGGCCTACGAGCAGTACTTC. Encoded protein: CASSIRQGAYEQYF.

The J gene is TRBJ2-1, the V gene TRBV7-9; 7 positions match TRBD2. Trimming cost V 5 bases and J 7 bases; bases outside gene matches: 14. The CDR3 length is 16 residues. Germline assignment: CDR1 SEHNR and CDR2 FQNEAQ (reference sequence). The CDR3 DNA reads TGTGCCAGCAGCCCAAGTTGGCGGGAGTCAAGGAATGAGCAGTTCTTC. Its translation: CASSPSWRESRNEQFF. Full variable domain (rest looked up from reference TRBV7-9 and TRBJ2-1): DTGVSQNPRHKITKRGQNVTFRCDPISEHNRLYWYRQTLGQGPEFLTYFQNEAQLEKSRLLSDRFSAERPKGSFSTLEIQRTEQGDSAMYLCASSPSWRESRNEQFFGPGTRLTVL.

Concerning this clone itself: At one end, the junction sequence differs from germline, possibly due to a read error. CDR3 in amino acids: CASSPDLKTEAFF. Here the CDR3 DNA reads TGTGCCAGCAGCCCCGACCTGAAGACTGAAGCTTTCTTT. The gene calls are TRBV7-2 and TRBJ1-1; D is unclear. Germline values: CDR1 SGHTA, CDR2 FQGNSA. The CDR3 runs to 13 residues.

This clone was picked up a small number of times. This rearrangement joins TRBV2 to TRBJ2-1, with D hard to call. Germline V CDR1 and CDR2: SNHLY, FYNNEI. Trimming stripped 7 bases from V and 5 bases from J, with 15 bases between. The CDR3 is 14 residues long. In DNA, the CDR3 is TGTGCCAGCATTGTGAGCAGGTCACACAATGAGCAGTTCTTC. Translation gives CASIVSRSHNEQFF.

This clone was seen more than once but under ten times. The V call is TRBV10-3, the J call TRBJ2-3, with 7 bases aligning to TRBD2. V shed 5 bases, J shed 6 bases, and the junction held 8 bases outside the gene matches. Germline CDR1 and CDR2: ENHRY and SYGVKD. The CDR3 is made up of 14 amino acids. CDR3 amino acids: CAISKLADKDTQYF. The CDR3 DNA reads as TGTGCCATCAGTAAGCTAGCGGACAAGGATACGCAGTATTTT.

This clone was recorded only once. This CDR3 is CASRLAGSSYNEQFF. The CDR3, as DNA: TGCGCCAGCAGACTAGCGGGATCCTCCTACAATGAGCAGTTCTTC. V gene TRBV5-1 combines with J gene TRBJ2-1; TRBD2 aligns across 10 bases. CDR3 length equals 15 residues. The V gene's germline CDR1 is SGHRS and CDR2 YFSETQ. V gave up 5 bases and J gave up 0 bases; unmatched junction bases: 2.

The J gene is TRBJ1-5, the V gene TRBV5-6; no definite D call. CDR1 is SGHDT and CDR2 is YYEEEE in the germline V gene. The CDR3 has 12 residues. V was trimmed by 0 bases and J by 5 bases, leaving 3 bases between them. The CDR3 loop is CASSLVDQPQHF. CDR3 coding DNA: TGTGCCAGCAGCTTGGTTGATCAGCCCCAGCATTTT.